The 26 T cell receptor beta chains listed next were all sequenced from one sample in a study of blood T cells in healthy people across ages. The second PCR ran 7 to 11 cycles with a sample-barcoded 5' primer and J-beta primers. In TCRdb, the 5' RACE reads were re-called with MiXCR into one record per CDR3 protein. Of about 640,000 distinct CDR3 sequences listed, approximately 30% were seen once; the top ten hold around 14%. What was sequenced was blood. These receptors came from a woman older than 75 in good health.

Only a few counts were recorded for this clonotype. The rearrangement links TRBV30 to TRBJ2-6; TRBD1 agrees at 7 bases. In germline, CDR1 is GTSNPN, CDR2 SVGIG (reference sequence). This CDR3 has 15 amino acids. With V trimmed by 8 bases and J by 0 bases, 7 bases remained unmatched. The CDR3: CAGSQGNSGANVLTF. Written as DNA, the CDR3 is TGTGCCGGATCACAGGGGAACTCTGGGGCCAACGTCCTGACTTTC. Complete variable domain (other parts from reference TRBV30 and TRBJ2-6): SQTIHQWPATLVQPVGSPLSLECTVEGTSNPNLYWYRQAAGRGLQLLFYSVGIGQISSEVPQNLSASRPQDRQFILSSKKLLLSDSGFYLCAGSQGNSGANVLTFGAGSRLTVL.

The chain employs TRBV12-3 or TRBV12-4 and TRBJ1-1; the D gene is possibly TRBD1 (6 bases). Deletions cut 1 base from V and 9 bases from J, with 18 bases between. There are 15 residues in the CDR3. The CDR3 reads CASSLGQGRVLKAFF. The CDR3 nucleotides read TGTGCCAGCAGTTTAGGGCAGGGGAGGGTTTTAAAAGCTTTCTTT.

This clonotype has a count of ten or more. This chain uses TRBV11-2 with TRBJ1-4; weak D call: TRBD1 (5 bases). Germline CDR1 SGHAT, CDR2 FQNNGV. Trimming left V 3 bases short and J 0 bases short, with 14 bases between. This CDR3 has 17 amino acids. The DNA for the CDR3 is TGTGCCAGCAGCTTCGGGACGGCCGCTACAACTAATGAAAAACTGTTTTTT. This translates into CASSFGTAATTNEKLFF.

As for this clonotype: No conserved phenylalanine or tryptophan ends this CDR3, so it is likely a read error. Because the CDR3's place on the DNA is in doubt, the DNA is left out and the CDR3 is given as listed by TCRdb. The rearrangement joins TRBV12-3 or TRBV12-4 to TRBJ2-3. Termini included, the CDR3 measures 15 amino acids. This CDR3 reads CASSLQRASTDTQYS.

This clonotype was recorded at least ten times. The rearrangement links TRBV28 to TRBJ2-4; D is perhaps TRBD1 (6 bases). The CDR3 totals 14 residues. V lost 2 bases and J 1 base, leaving 6 bases between the germline ends. Germline CDR1 MDHEN, CDR2 SYDVKM. This CDR3 is CASSLGQAKNIQYF. CDR3 in DNA: TGTGCCAGCAGTTTAGGACAGGCCAAAAACATTCAGTACTTC.

The table lists this clonotype with many counts. V is TRBV30 and J is TRBJ2-3, with 12 bases lining up with TRBD1. The CDR3 is 15 amino acids. The J segment lost 6 bases and the V segment lost 1 base, leaving 5 bases of the junction unmatched. Germline assignment: CDR1 GTSNPN and CDR2 SVGIG (reference sequence). This chain's CDR3 is CAWSAPGQGADTQYF. The CDR3 DNA reads TGTGCCTGGAGTGCTCCGGGACAGGGGGCGGATACGCAGTATTTT.

This clonotype was counted many times. The chain is built from TRBV6-1 and TRBJ2-7; 7 bases align to TRBD2. After removal of 0 bases from V and 12 bases from J, the junction contained 17 bases not matched to a gene. The CDR3 consists of 16 residues. Germline V gene data show CDR1 as MNHNS and CDR2 as SASEGT. The CDR3 sequence is CASSEASWARDYPMYF. The CDR3 DNA follows: TGTGCCAGCAGTGAAGCATCTTGGGCGCGGGACTACCCGATGTACTTC.

Comment on this clonotype: A junction end diverges from the germline sequence, so it may reflect a read error. This chain links TRBV12-3 or TRBV12-4 with TRBJ2-3, with D perhaps TRBD1 (6 bases). CDR3 length equals 15 residues. The CDR3 DNA is TGTGCCAGCAGTTTGAGGGCCGCTAGGACAGATACGCAGTATTTC. Translation: CASSLRAARTDTQYF.

Comment on this clonotype: This clone may be a read error of a much larger clone one base away. The chain is built from TRBV15 and TRBJ2-3, with TRBD2 as a possible D gene (6 bases). Germline V gene data show CDR1 as LNHNV and CDR2 as YYDKDF (reference sequence). The CDR3 spans 14 residues. Trimming stripped 5 bases from V and 14 bases from J, with 23 bases between. The CDR3 nucleotides are TGTGCCACCAGCGGAGGGACCTTTAATGAAAAGCTGTATTTT. Translation: CATSGGTFNEKLYF.

In its sample, this clonotype was seen a few times. The CDR3 DNA is TGTGCCAGCAGTGGCATTAGTGGCTACACCTTC. Amino acid sequence: CASSGISGYTF. The rearrangement uses TRBV28 and TRBJ1-2; D unclear. V was trimmed by 5 bases and J by 7 bases, leaving 8 bases between them. Per germline, CDR1 MDHEN and CDR2 SYDVKM. This CDR3 is 11 amino acids long.

This clonotype was recorded once. The chain is built from TRBV5-8 and TRBJ2-7; tentative D call: TRBD1 (6 bases). This CDR3 comprises 15 residues. CDR1 and CDR2 from the germline V gene are SGHTS and YDEGEE. Trimming shortened V by 0 bases and J by 10 bases, and 20 bases separated the two germline ends. As DNA, the CDR3 is TGTGCCAGCAGCTTGGGGCGAGGGGGTCAAGAGATCCAGTACTTC. It yields the protein CASSLGRGGQEIQYF.

This clonotype came up many times. The CDR3 sequence: CASSLIISATYEQYF. The CDR3 DNA follows: TGTGCCAGCAGTTTAATCATCTCGGCAACCTACGAGCAGTACTTC. V gene TRBV28 combines with J gene TRBJ2-7; D is ambiguous. Germline CDR1 is MDHEN and CDR2 is SYDVKM. The length of the CDR3 is 15 residues. V shed 2 bases and J shed 2 bases, with 13 bases lying between them.

The sample holds many counts of this clonotype. The CDR3 protein is CASSLIIGPRAESGYTF. The DNA of the CDR3 is TGTGCCAGCAGCTTAATTATCGGACCGCGGGCAGAAAGTGGCTACACCTTC. The chain links TRBV7-9 to TRBJ1-2; no clear D. Germline-derived CDR1 and CDR2 are SEHNR and FQNEAQ (reference sequence). The CDR3 consists of 17 residues. The ends were cut back, 2 bases at V and 7 bases at J, with 23 bases in the middle.

This clonotype was seen many times. The rearrangement uses TRBV20-1 and TRBJ1-1; D gene uncertain. This CDR3 has 12 residues. The V end lost 4 bases, the J end lost 6 bases, and 12 bases lay between the germline ends. Germline CDR1 and CDR2: DFQATT and SNEGSKA (reference sequence). This CDR3 reads CSAIAGSPEAFF. The CDR3, as DNA: TGCAGTGCTATCGCGGGGAGTCCTGAAGCTTTCTTT.

In its sample, this clonotype was seen many times. The rearrangement uses TRBV20-1 and TRBJ1-5; D not certain. This CDR3 has 13 residues. Germline assignment: CDR1 DFQATT and CDR2 SNEGSKA (reference sequence). Between the trimmed V and J ends, which lost 3 bases and 3 bases, there was a span of 9 bases. CDR3 DNA sequence: TGCAGTGCTAGTCTACAGCTCAATCAGCCCCAGCATTTT. Translating it yields CSASLQLNQPQHF.

This clonotype was seen ten or more times. CDR3 residues: CASSLGVAGSYEQYF. CDR3 bases: TGTGCCAGCAGCTTAGGGGTAGCGGGGTCCTACGAGCAGTACTTC. J is TRBJ2-7 and V is TRBV7-2; the match to TRBD2 covers 8 bases. Germline CDR1 SGHTA, CDR2 FQGNSA. Losses at the gene ends were 1 base for V and 1 base for J; bases not matched to a gene: 3. This CDR3 region has 15 residues. The full variable domain, completed using reference TRBV7-2 and TRBJ2-7, is GAGVSQSPSNKVTEKGKDVELRCDPISGHTALYWYRQSLGQGLEFLIYFQGNSAPDKSGLPSDRFSAERTGGSVSTLTIQRTQQEDSAVYLCASSLGVAGSYEQYFGPGTRLTVT.

The chain is built from TRBV9 and TRBJ2-7, with unresolved D. Germline V gene data show CDR1 as SGDLS and CDR2 as YYNGEE. The germline V and J ends were trimmed by 4 bases and 0 bases, with 14 bases remaining between them. The CDR3 is made up of 15 amino acids. The DNA of the CDR3 is TGTGCCAGCAGCCCCACGGGCGACTCCTCCTACGAGCAGTACTTC. Amino acids: CASSPTGDSSYEQYF. The full variable domain, in which reference TRBV9 and TRBJ2-7 provide the parts outside the CDR3, is DSGVTQTPKHLITATGQRVTLRCSPRSGDLSVYWYQQSLDQGLQFLIQYYNGEERAKGNILERFSAQQFPDLHSELNLSSLELGDSALYFCASSPTGDSSYEQYFGPGTRLTVT.

This clonotype was recorded many times. This chain links TRBV2 with TRBJ1-6, with a tentative D call TRBD1 (5 bases). The CDR3 length is 14 residues. From germline, CDR1 is SNHLY and CDR2 FYNNEI. V was pared by 6 bases and J by 10 bases, with 16 bases between. CDR3: CASSTQGGESPLHF. CDR3 in DNA: TGTGCCAGCAGCACCCAGGGTGGAGAGTCACCCCTCCACTTT.

Notes on this clonotype: A much larger clone lies a single base off, so this may be a read error. This chain links TRBV6-1 with TRBJ1-2; no clear D. V shed 6 bases and J shed 2 bases, with 13 bases lying between them. Germline V gives CDR1 MNHNS, CDR2 SASEGT. The CDR3 loop spans 14 amino acids. CDR3 sequence reads: CASRESDENYGYTF. In DNA form, the CDR3 reads TGTGCCAGCAGGGAGTCAGACGAGAACTATGGCTACACCTTC.

This clonotype was detected ten times or more. The chain is built from TRBV7-9 and TRBJ1-6; D may be TRBD1 (6 bases). This CDR3 has 15 amino acids. Trimming pared 5 bases from V and 5 bases from J, leaving 13 bases between. Germline CDR1 SEHNR, CDR2 FQNEAQ (reference sequence). The CDR3 DNA reads as TGTGCCAGCAGCGCACAGGGTCCCGATAATTCACCCCTCCACTTT. As protein: CASSAQGPDNSPLHF.

The chain links TRBV7-2 to TRBJ1-1; D remains unclear. Trimming took 4 bases from V and 3 from J, leaving 12 bases between them. The CDR3 totals 14 residues. Per germline, CDR1 SGHTA and CDR2 FQGNSA. This CDR3 is CASSSENVYTEAFF. The CDR3 DNA reads TGTGCCAGCAGCTCCGAAAATGTATACACTGAAGCTTTCTTT.

Comments on this clonotype: This may be a read error: a much more frequent sequence differs by one nucleotide. The CDR3 region has the DNA TGTGCCGGCAGTTATGATCGGGGGAATAATTCACCCCTCCACTTT. Amino acids: CAGSYDRGNNSPLHF. The genes are TRBV6-6 and TRBJ1-6, with a tentative D call TRBD1 (5 bases). Germline assignment: CDR1 MNHNY and CDR2 SVGAGI (reference sequence). The CDR3 runs to 15 residues.

This clonotype was seen at least ten times. The chain recombines TRBV20-1 with TRBJ2-7, with D perhaps TRBD2 (5 bases). Deletions cut 3 bases from V and 4 bases from J, with 10 bases between. The CDR3 is made up of 12 amino acids. CDR1 is DFQATT and CDR2 is SNEGSKA in the germline V gene (reference sequence). DNA for the CDR3: TGCAGTGCTAGTGGACTTGTTTACGAGCAGTACTTC. It translates to CSASGLVYEQYF.

This chain connects TRBV28 to TRBJ1-2, with D uncertain. The CDR3 has 12 amino acids. Trimming left V 6 bases short and J 8 bases short, with 13 bases between. Germline V gene data show CDR1 as MDHEN and CDR2 as SYDVKM. The CDR3 DNA is TGTGCCAGCAGGCCGATCAAAGGGGGCTACACCTTC. Amino acids: CASRPIKGGYTF.

This sequence joins TRBV10-3 and TRBJ2-3, with 8 bases aligning to TRBD2. The CDR3 totals 18 residues. CDR1 is ENHRY and CDR2 is SYGVKD in the germline V gene. Unmatched junction bases numbered 18, after V lost 10 bases and J lost 0 bases. CDR3 DNA: TGTGCCAGCACCCCTCTGGTTAGCGGGGACTATAGCACAGATACGCAGTATTTT. Protein: CASTPLVSGDYSTDTQYF.

Details on this clonotype: This may be a read error: a much more frequent sequence differs by one nucleotide. The chain joins TRBV7-2 to TRBJ1-6; D is possibly TRBD1 (6 bases). Germline V CDR1 and CDR2: SGHTA, FQGNSA. Trimming cost V 5 bases and J 6 bases, with 11 bases left between them. This CDR3 spans 14 amino acids. This CDR3 is CTSSTGWSNSPLHF. The CDR3 coding sequence is TGTACCAGCAGCACAGGGTGGAGTAATTCACCCCTCCACTTT.